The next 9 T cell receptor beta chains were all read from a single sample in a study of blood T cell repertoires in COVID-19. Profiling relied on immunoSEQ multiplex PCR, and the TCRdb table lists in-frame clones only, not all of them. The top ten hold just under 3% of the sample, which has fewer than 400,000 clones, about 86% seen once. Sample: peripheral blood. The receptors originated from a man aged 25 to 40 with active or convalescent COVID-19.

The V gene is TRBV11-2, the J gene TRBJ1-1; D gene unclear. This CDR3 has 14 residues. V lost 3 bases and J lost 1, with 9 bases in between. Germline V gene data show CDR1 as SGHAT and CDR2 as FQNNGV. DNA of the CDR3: TGTGCCAGCAGCTTTTCGGTACGGAACACTGAAGCTTTCTTT. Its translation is CASSFSVRNTEAFF.

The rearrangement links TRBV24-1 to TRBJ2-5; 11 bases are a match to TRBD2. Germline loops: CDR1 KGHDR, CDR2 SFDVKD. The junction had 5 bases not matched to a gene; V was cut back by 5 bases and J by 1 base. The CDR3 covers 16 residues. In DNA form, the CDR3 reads TGTGCCACCAGTGGAACACTAGCGGGAGTCCAAGAGACCCAGTACTTC. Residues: CATSGTLAGVQETQYF.

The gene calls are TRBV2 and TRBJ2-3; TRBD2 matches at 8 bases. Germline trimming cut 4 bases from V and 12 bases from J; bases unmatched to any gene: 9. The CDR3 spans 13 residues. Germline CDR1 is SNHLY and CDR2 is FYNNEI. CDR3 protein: CASSVTDRGGQYF. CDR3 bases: TGTGCCAGCAGTGTAACGGACCGGGGGGGCCAGTATTTT.

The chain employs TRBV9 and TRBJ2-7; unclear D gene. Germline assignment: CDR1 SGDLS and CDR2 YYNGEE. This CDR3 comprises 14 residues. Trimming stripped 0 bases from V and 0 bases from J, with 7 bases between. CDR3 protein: CASSVEVASYEQYF. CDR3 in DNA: TGTGCCAGCAGCGTAGAGGTAGCCTCCTACGAGCAGTACTTC.

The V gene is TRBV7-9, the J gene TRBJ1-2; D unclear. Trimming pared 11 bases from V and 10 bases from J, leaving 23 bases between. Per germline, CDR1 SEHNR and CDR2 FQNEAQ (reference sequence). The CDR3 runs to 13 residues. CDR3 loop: CAGSGLGDPFYTF. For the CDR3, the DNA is TGTGCCGGCTCGGGATTAGGTGACCCATTCTACACCTTC.

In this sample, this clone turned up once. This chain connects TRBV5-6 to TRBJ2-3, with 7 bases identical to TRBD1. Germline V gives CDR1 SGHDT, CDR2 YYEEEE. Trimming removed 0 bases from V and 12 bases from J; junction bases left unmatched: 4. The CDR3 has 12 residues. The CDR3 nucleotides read TGTGCCAGCAGCTTGGCACAGGGGCTACAGTATTTT. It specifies CASSLAQGLQYF.

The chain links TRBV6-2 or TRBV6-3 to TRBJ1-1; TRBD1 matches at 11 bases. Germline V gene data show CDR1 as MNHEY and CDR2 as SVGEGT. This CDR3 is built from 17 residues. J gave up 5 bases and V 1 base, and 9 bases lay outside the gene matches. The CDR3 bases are TGTGCCAGCAGTTACTTCGGACAGGGGGCAGTAAAGACTGAAGCTTTCTTT. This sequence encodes CASSYFGQGAVKTEAFF.

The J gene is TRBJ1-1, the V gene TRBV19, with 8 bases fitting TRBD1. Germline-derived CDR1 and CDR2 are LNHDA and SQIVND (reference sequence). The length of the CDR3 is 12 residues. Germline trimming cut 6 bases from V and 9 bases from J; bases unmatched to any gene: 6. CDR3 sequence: CASRYRQGQAFF. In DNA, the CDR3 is TGTGCCAGTAGATACCGACAGGGGCAAGCTTTCTTT.

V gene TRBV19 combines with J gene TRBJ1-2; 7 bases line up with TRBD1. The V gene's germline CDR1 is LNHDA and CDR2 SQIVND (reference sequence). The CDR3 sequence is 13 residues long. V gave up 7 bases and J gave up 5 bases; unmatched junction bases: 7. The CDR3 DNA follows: TGTGCCAGTACCGCGGGACAGTCGTATGGCTACACCTTC. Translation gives CASTAGQSYGYTF.